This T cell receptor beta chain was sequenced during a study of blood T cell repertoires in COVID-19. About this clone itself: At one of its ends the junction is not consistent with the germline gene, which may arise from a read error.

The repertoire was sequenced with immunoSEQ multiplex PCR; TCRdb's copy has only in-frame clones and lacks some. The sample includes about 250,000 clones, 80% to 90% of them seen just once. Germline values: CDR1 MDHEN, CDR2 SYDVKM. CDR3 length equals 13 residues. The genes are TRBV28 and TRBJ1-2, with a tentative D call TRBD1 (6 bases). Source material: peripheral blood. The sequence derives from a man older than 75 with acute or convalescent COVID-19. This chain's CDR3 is CASSLGQSYSYTF. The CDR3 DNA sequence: TGTGCCAGCAGTTTAGGACAGAGCTATAGCTACACCTTC.